Listed below are T cell receptor beta chains from one sample, sequenced in a study of molecular identifiers for immune sequencing clone quantification. Via MiXCR, TCRdb re-called the PCR reads, giving one row per CDR3 protein. The top ten hold roughly 7.3% of the sample, which has about 36,000 distinct CDR3 sequences, about 18% seen once. The sequencing input was naive CD8+ T cells from blood, with Jurkat cell RNA spiked in. These receptors were taken from a human donor in good health. Some libraries in this study had Jurkat cell RNA spiked in. Both conserved end residues are part of each CDR3. Fields, in order: D gene, clone size, J gene, V gene, CDR3 protein, CDR3 DNA. The D gene is left open where the match is weak. Some rows have no size entry. The others give once, few or many, or a class for an expanded clone.

D gene: -
clone size: many
J gene: TRBJ1-5
V gene: TRBV4-2
CDR3 protein: CASSQALSENQPQHF
CDR3 DNA: TGTGCCAGCAGCCAAGCTCTGTCAGAAAATCAGCCCCAGCATTTT

D gene: -
clone size: medium-sized
J gene: TRBJ2-3
V gene: TRBV7-9
CDR3 protein: CASSPTDTQYF
CDR3 DNA: TGTGCCAGCAGCCCCACAGATACGCAGTATTTT

D gene: -
clone size: many
J gene: TRBJ2-1
V gene: TRBV5-1
CDR3 protein: CASSTSEGPTYNEQFF
CDR3 DNA: TGCGCCAGCAGCACCAGCGAGGGGCCCACCTACAATGAGCAGTTCTTC

D gene: TRBD2
clone size: -
J gene: TRBJ2-7
V gene: TRBV4-1
CDR3 protein: CASSQPGLAGGAQYF
CDR3 DNA: TGCGCCAGTAGCCAGCCGGGACTAGCGGGAGGGGCGCAGTACTTC

D gene: -
clone size: many
J gene: TRBJ2-1
V gene: TRBV7-9
CDR3 protein: CASSLVLGTHNEQFF
CDR3 DNA: TGTGCCAGCAGCTTAGTATTGGGGACTCACAATGAGCAGTTCTTC

D gene: -
clone size: many
J gene: TRBJ2-1
V gene: TRBV13
CDR3 protein: CASSQDDEQFF
CDR3 DNA: TGTGCCAGCAGCCAAGATGATGAGCAGTTCTTC

D gene: TRBD2
clone size: few
J gene: TRBJ2-1
V gene: TRBV7-9
CDR3 protein: CASSYQKRGPGEQFF
CDR3 DNA: TGTGCCAGCAGCTATCAAAAGCGGGGCCCAGGTGAGCAGTTCTTC

D gene: TRBD2
clone size: -
J gene: TRBJ2-1
V gene: TRBV7-3
CDR3 protein: CASSKVGLADNEQFF
CDR3 DNA: TGTGCCAGCAGTAAGGTGGGACTAGCGGACAATGAGCAGTTCTTC

D gene: -
clone size: many
J gene: TRBJ1-1
V gene: TRBV7-8
CDR3 protein: CASSLDVGEAFF
CDR3 DNA: TGTGCCAGCAGCTTAGACGTAGGTGAAGCTTTCTTT

D gene: -
clone size: few
J gene: TRBJ2-1
V gene: TRBV9
CDR3 protein: CASSGLSMERVF
CDR3 DNA: TGTGCCAGCAGCGGACTATCCATGGAGCGGGTCTTC

D gene: -
clone size: few
J gene: TRBJ2-1
V gene: TRBV21-1
CDR3 protein: CASKNSGSYNEQFF
CDR3 DNA: TGTGCCAGCAAGAATAGCGGAAGTTACAATGAGCAGTTCTTC

D gene: -
clone size: -
J gene: TRBJ1-5
V gene: TRBV28
CDR3 protein: CASSLPMGVDRTQPQHF
CDR3 DNA: TGTGCCAGCAGTTTACCGATGGGGGTTGATCGCACTCAGCCCCAGCATTTT

D gene: TRBD2
clone size: -
J gene: TRBJ2-3
V gene: TRBV5-1
CDR3 protein: CTSSLLSSGSPDTQYF
CDR3 DNA: TGCACCAGCAGCTTGTTATCTAGCGGGAGTCCAGATACGCAGTATTTT

D gene: -
clone size: many
J gene: TRBJ1-5
V gene: TRBV6-2/TRBV6-3
CDR3 protein: CASGNSNQPQHF
CDR3 DNA: TGTGCCAGCGGAAATAGCAATCAGCCCCAGCATTTT

D gene: -
clone size: -
J gene: TRBJ1-2
V gene: TRBV27
CDR3 protein: CASGADYGYTF
CDR3 DNA: TGTGCCAGTGGGGCGGACTATGGCTACACCTTC

D gene: TRBD2
clone size: many
J gene: TRBJ2-7
V gene: TRBV14
CDR3 protein: CASSQAGLAGYEQYF
CDR3 DNA: TGTGCCAGCAGCCAAGCCGGACTAGCGGGCTACGAGCAGTACTTC

D gene: -
clone size: many
J gene: TRBJ1-5
V gene: TRBV4-3
CDR3 protein: CASSQSVTGFNQPQHF
CDR3 DNA: TGCGCCAGCAGCCAAAGTGTCACGGGCTTCAATCAGCCCCAGCATTTT

D gene: -
clone size: many
J gene: TRBJ1-4
V gene: TRBV6-5
CDR3 protein: CASGTSEKLFF
CDR3 DNA: TGTGCCAGCGGGACATCTGAAAAACTGTTTTTT

D gene: -
clone size: many
J gene: TRBJ2-7
V gene: TRBV28
CDR3 protein: CASRQGWAEQYF
CDR3 DNA: TGTGCCAGCAGACAGGGATGGGCCGAGCAGTACTTC

D gene: -
clone size: few
J gene: TRBJ2-2
V gene: TRBV14
CDR3 protein: CASSQFLYTGELFF
CDR3 DNA: TGTGCCAGCAGCCAATTCCTGTACACCGGGGAGCTGTTTTTT

D gene: -
clone size: many
J gene: TRBJ2-7
V gene: TRBV20-1
CDR3 protein: CSAKGTQSYEQYF
CDR3 DNA: TGCAGTGCTAAAGGGACACAATCCTACGAGCAGTACTTC

D gene: TRBD2
clone size: many
J gene: TRBJ2-7
V gene: TRBV5-6
CDR3 protein: CASSFKREIVYEQYF
CDR3 DNA: TGTGCCAGCAGCTTTAAGCGGGAGATTGTCTACGAGCAGTACTTC

D gene: -
clone size: -
J gene: TRBJ2-5
V gene: TRBV6-2/TRBV6-3
CDR3 protein: CASSYFGSSQETQYF
CDR3 DNA: TGTGCCAGCAGTTACTTTGGCAGTAGCCAAGAGACCCAGTACTTC

D gene: -
clone size: many
J gene: TRBJ2-5
V gene: TRBV7-9
CDR3 protein: CASSYRATGETQYF
CDR3 DNA: TGTGCCAGCAGCTACAGGGCCACGGGAGAGACCCAGTACTTC

D gene: -
clone size: many
J gene: TRBJ2-7
V gene: TRBV28
CDR3 protein: CAVGRDNSYEQYF
CDR3 DNA: TGTGCCGTCGGCCGGGACAACTCCTACGAGCAGTACTTC

D gene: -
clone size: many
J gene: TRBJ1-3
V gene: TRBV28
CDR3 protein: CASSLDLNLGNTIYF
CDR3 DNA: TGTGCCAGCAGTTTGGACCTCAACCTTGGAAACACCATATATTTT

D gene: TRBD1
clone size: -
J gene: TRBJ1-5
V gene: TRBV27
CDR3 protein: CASSATGGHQPQHF
CDR3 DNA: TGTGCCAGCAGTGCAACAGGGGGCCATCAGCCCCAGCATTTT

D gene: TRBD2
clone size: many
J gene: TRBJ2-1
V gene: TRBV7-6
CDR3 protein: CASSLIPPWTSGRVGNEQFF
CDR3 DNA: TGTGCCAGCAGCTTAATCCCCCCTTGGACTAGCGGGAGGGTGGGCAATGAGCAGTTCTTC

D gene: TRBD2
clone size: many
J gene: TRBJ2-7
V gene: TRBV4-1
CDR3 protein: CASSQAFNLAGDQYF
CDR3 DNA: TGCGCCAGCAGCCAAGCCTTTAACCTAGCGGGTGACCAGTACTTC

D gene: TRBD2
clone size: many
J gene: TRBJ2-1
V gene: TRBV6-2/TRBV6-3
CDR3 protein: CASSTAGLAGGSDEQFF
CDR3 DNA: TGTGCCAGCAGCACCGCGGGACTAGCGGGAGGGTCGGATGAGCAGTTCTTC

D gene: -
clone size: many
J gene: TRBJ2-2
V gene: TRBV9
CDR3 protein: CASSVFDTANTGELFF
CDR3 DNA: TGTGCCAGCAGCGTATTTGACACCGCGAACACCGGGGAGCTGTTTTTT

D gene: TRBD1
clone size: many
J gene: TRBJ1-3
V gene: TRBV9
CDR3 protein: CASSVRQGAAGNTIYF
CDR3 DNA: TGTGCCAGCAGCGTAAGGCAGGGGGCCGCCGGAAACACCATATATTTT

D gene: -
clone size: -
J gene: TRBJ1-6
V gene: TRBV7-3
CDR3 protein: CASSHTGNSPLHF
CDR3 DNA: TGTGCCAGCAGCCACACAGGGAACTCACCCCTCCACTTT

D gene: TRBD1
clone size: many
J gene: TRBJ1-2
V gene: TRBV13
CDR3 protein: CASSHGTGGTYGYTF
CDR3 DNA: TGTGCCAGCAGCCACGGGACAGGAGGAACCTATGGCTACACCTTC

D gene: -
clone size: -
J gene: TRBJ2-2
V gene: TRBV3-1
CDR3 protein: CASSLGLGTGELFF
CDR3 DNA: TGTGCCAGCAGCCTCGGACTCGGTACCGGGGAGCTGTTTTTT

D gene: TRBD2
clone size: few
J gene: TRBJ2-7
V gene: TRBV7-8
CDR3 protein: CASSLFRGASGRVYEQYF
CDR3 DNA: TGTGCCAGCAGCTTATTCAGGGGAGCTAGCGGGAGAGTTTACGAGCAGTACTTC

D gene: TRBD2
clone size: medium-sized
J gene: TRBJ2-5
V gene: TRBV9
CDR3 protein: CASSVGSGRETQYF
CDR3 DNA: TGTGCCAGCAGCGTAGGTAGCGGGAGGGAGACCCAGTACTTC

D gene: -
clone size: once
J gene: TRBJ2-1
V gene: TRBV7-9
CDR3 protein: CASSLEPEQFF
CDR3 DNA: TGTGCCAGCAGCTTAGAGCCAGAGCAGTTCTTC

D gene: TRBD1
clone size: many
J gene: TRBJ2-1
V gene: TRBV12-3/TRBV12-4
CDR3 protein: CASSFTGGYNEQFF
CDR3 DNA: TGTGCCAGCAGTTTCACAGGGGGTTACAATGAGCAGTTCTTC